Listed below are T cell receptor beta chains from one sample, sequenced in a study of blood T cell repertoires in COVID-19. Some clones are missing from TCRdb's copy, which holds only in-frame ones; the method was immunoSEQ multiplex PCR. The sample consists of about 62,000 clones, 70% to 90% of them appearing once. The sample was peripheral blood. These receptors were taken from a woman aged 80 or over with acute or convalescent COVID-19. The CDR3 runs from the conserved cysteine through the conserved F or W. A D gene is named only where the DNA matches it firmly. Not all rows give a size; the values are once, few, many and, for expanded clones, a class.

>TRBJ2-3|TRBV28|NA|NA
CASSQGGRWDTQYF
TGTGCCAGCAGTCAAGGAGGACGGTGGGATACGCAGTATTTT
>TRBJ1-3|TRBV6-1|NA|few
CASSEARYASSGNTIYF
TGTGCCAGCAGTGAAGCGCGCTACGCGAGCTCTGGAAACACCATATATTTT
>TRBJ1-3|TRBV7-8|TRBD1|NA
CASSLGDWTGGNTIYF
TGTGCCAGCAGCTTAGGGGACTGGACAGGGGGAAACACCATATATTTT
>TRBJ1-3|TRBV6-6|TRBD1|NA
CASSYDRAGNTIYF
TGTGCCAGCAGTTACGACAGGGCTGGAAACACCATATATTTT
>TRBJ1-4|TRBV27|TRBD1|NA
CASSPGTGAVGKLFF
TGTGCCAGCAGTCCCGGGACAGGGGCGGTAGGAAAACTGTTTTTT
>TRBJ1-1|TRBV4-1|NA|NA
CASSQVSHRNTEAFF
TGCGCCAGCAGCCAAGTCAGTCACCGGAACACTGAAGCTTTCTTT
>TRBJ1-1|TRBV12-3/TRBV12-4|NA|once
CASSFGFGTEAFF
TGTGCCAGCAGTTTCGGGTTCGGCACTGAAGCTTTCTTT
>TRBJ2-2|TRBV24-1|NA|NA
CATSFGPGELFF
TGTGCCACCAGTTTTGGGCCCGGGGAGCTGTTTTTT
>TRBJ2-5|TRBV5-1|TRBD1|NA
CASSLESGGWETQYF
TGCGCCAGCAGCTTGGAGTCAGGGGGCTGGGAGACCCAGTACTTC
>TRBJ1-2|TRBV9|NA|NA
CASSVDVGYYGYTF
TGTGCCAGCAGCGTAGATGTGGGCTACTATGGCTACACCTTC
>TRBJ2-3|TRBV7-3|TRBD2|NA
CASALLGLAGDTQYF
TGTGCCAGCGCTCTTCTGGGACTAGCGGGAGATACGCAGTATTTT
>TRBJ2-2|TRBV6-2/TRBV6-3|NA|once
CASSYSSAGELFF
TGTGCCAGCAGTTATAGCTCGGCCGGGGAGCTGTTTTTT
>TRBJ2-1|TRBV16|TRBD1|NA
CASSQWTGTFYNEQFF
TGTGCCAGCAGCCAGTGGACAGGGACTTTCTACAATGAGCAGTTCTTC
>TRBJ1-2|TRBV7-8|NA|NA
CASSSNVGGANYGYTF
TGTGCCAGCAGCTCTAATGTGGGGGGGGCAAACTATGGCTACACCTTC
>TRBJ1-5|TRBV5-6|TRBD1|few
CASSSQGTYNQPQHF
TGTGCCAGCAGCTCACAGGGGACATACAATCAGCCCCAGCATTTT
>TRBJ1-1|TRBV21-1|NA|NA
CASSKFPFPGDTEAFF
TGTGCCAGCAGCAAATTCCCTTTTCCAGGGGACACTGAAGCTTTCTTT
>TRBJ2-2|TRBV10-3|TRBD2|NA
CAISPGGGLAGAGTGELFF
TGTGCCATCAGTCCAGGGGGAGGGCTAGCGGGAGCAGGCACCGGGGAGCTGTTTTTT
>TRBJ2-5|TRBV28|TRBD2|NA
CASSFRSGGMGQETQYF
TGTGCCAGCAGTTTTCGTTCGGGGGGGATGGGCCAAGAGACCCAGTACTTC
>TRBJ1-4|TRBV19|TRBD1|NA
CASSIWAGTGSSGLFF
TGTGCCAGTAGTATTTGGGCCGGGACAGGGAGCTCCGGACTGTTTTTT
>TRBJ1-6|TRBV3-1/TRBV3-2|NA|NA
CASSSPAGTSSPLHF
TGTGCCAGCAGCTCCCCCGCAGGGACAAGTTCACCCCTCCACTTT
>TRBJ2-2|TRBV10-1|NA|once
CASSGGARLSGELFF
TGCGCCAGCAGCGGCGGTGCAAGATTATCCGGGGAGCTGTTTTTT
>TRBJ2-7|TRBV6-5|NA|NA
CASNSGTFASYEQYF
TGTGCCAGCAATAGTGGGACTTTTGCCTCCTACGAGCAGTACTTC
>TRBJ1-1|TRBV5-1|NA|NA
CASSSKGGVGNTEAFF
TGCGCCAGCAGCTCGAAAGGGGGAGTCGGGAACACTGAAGCTTTCTTT
>TRBJ2-1|TRBV5-4|NA|NA
CASKGAASYNEQFF
TGTGCCAGCAAAGGAGCAGCTTCCTACAATGAGCAGTTCTTC
>TRBJ2-1|TRBV30|TRBD1|NA
CAWRPRAGQGAISVNEQFF
TGTGCCTGGAGGCCGAGAGCGGGACAGGGGGCAATAAGTGTCAATGAGCAGTTCTTC
>TRBJ1-1|TRBV30|TRBD1|NA
CACPGQGSEAFF
TGTGCCTGCCCGGGACAGGGTTCTGAAGCTTTCTTT
>TRBJ2-3|TRBV11-3|NA|few
CASSLDGYTDTQYF
TGTGCCAGCAGCTTAGACGGTTACACAGATACGCAGTATTTT
>TRBJ1-1|TRBV7-6|TRBD1|NA
CASSFRAPGQAVTEAFF
TGTGCCAGCAGCTTTAGGGCACCGGGACAGGCGGTAACTGAAGCTTTCTTT
>TRBJ2-5|TRBV7-6|TRBD1|NA
CASRLGEGQGSLLYF
TGTGCCAGCAGGCTAGGAGAAGGACAGGGCAGTCTCCTGTACTTC
>TRBJ1-2|TRBV4-2|TRBD1|NA
CASSQADRGLPNYGYTF
TGTGCCAGCAGCCAAGCGGACAGGGGGCTTCCTAACTATGGCTACACCTTC
>TRBJ2-7|TRBV6-2/TRBV6-3|NA|NA
CASSYEQSYEQYF
TGTGCCAGCAGTTATGAACAGAGTTACGAGCAGTACTTC
>TRBJ2-2|TRBV5-5|TRBD2|NA
CASSLGLAGGTGELFF
TGTGCCAGCAGCTTGGGACTAGCGGGAGGGACCGGGGAGCTGTTTTTT
>TRBJ2-2|TRBV6-4|NA|NA
CASSLGGGELFF
TGTGCCAGCAGCCTAGGGGGCGGGGAGCTGTTTTTT
>TRBJ2-5|TRBV5-1|TRBD1|NA
CASSRGQAIPYQETQYF
TGCGCCAGCAGCCGGGGACAGGCGATCCCTTACCAAGAGACCCAGTACTTC
>TRBJ1-1|TRBV28|NA|NA
CASRPPQGAGRSEAFF
TGTGCCAGCAGACCGCCTCAAGGGGCGGGGCGCAGTGAAGCTTTCTTT
>TRBJ1-1|TRBV10-3|TRBD1|NA
CAISGRQGPNTEAFF
TGTGCCATCAGTGGACGACAGGGACCCAACACTGAAGCTTTCTTT
>TRBJ1-3|TRBV3-1/TRBV3-2|NA|NA
CASSQDTWGDTIYF
TGTGCCAGCAGCCAAGACACCTGGGGAGACACCATATATTTT
>TRBJ1-5|TRBV30|TRBD1|medium-sized
CAWGTGVENQPQHF
TGTGCCTGGGGGACAGGGGTGGAAAATCAGCCCCAGCATTTT
>TRBJ1-2|TRBV9|NA|NA
CASSVASTFGGEKDGYTF
TGTGCCAGCAGCGTAGCAAGCACCTTCGGGGGTGAAAAGGATGGCTACACCTTC
>TRBJ2-2|TRBV7-6|TRBD2|NA
CASSPTGAGTGELFF
TGTGCCAGCAGCCCGACCGGAGCGGGGACCGGGGAGCTGTTTTTT
>TRBJ2-7|TRBV3-1/TRBV3-2|TRBD2|once
CASSQFNGGAYEQYF
TGTGCCAGCAGCCAGTTTAACGGGGGGGCCTACGAGCAGTACTTC
>TRBJ1-3|TRBV5-4|NA|NA
CASSPGLGGASGNTIYF
TGTGCCAGCAGCCCCGGCCTCGGAGGGGCTTCCGGAAACACCATATATTTT
>TRBJ2-7|TRBV7-2|TRBD1|NA
CASSPGQGRGYEQYF
TGTGCCAGCAGCCCGGGACAGGGAAGAGGCTACGAGCAGTACTTC
>TRBJ2-1|TRBV29-1|NA|NA
CSVEGGAAPLNEQFF
TGCAGCGTTGAGGGGGGGGCAGCACCCCTCAATGAGCAGTTCTTC
>TRBJ2-5|TRBV5-1|NA|NA
CASSPGGLETQYF
TGCGCCAGCAGCCCGGGTGGCTTGGAGACCCAGTACTTC
>TRBJ1-2|TRBV2|NA|NA
CASTKAEANYGYTF
TGTGCCAGCACCAAGGCAGAGGCTAACTATGGCTACACCTTC
>TRBJ2-7|TRBV4-3|TRBD2|few
CASSQELRSGVLYF
TGCGCCAGCAGCCAAGAGTTACGTAGCGGGGTGTTGTACTTC
>TRBJ2-2|TRBV18|NA|NA
CASSPGQGVGTGELFF
TGTGCCAGCTCACCTGGTCAAGGGGTCGGCACCGGGGAGCTGTTTTTT
>TRBJ2-5|TRBV7-9|TRBD1|once
CASSPGSGQGVTQYF
TGTGCCAGCAGCCCAGGGTCGGGACAGGGGGTGACCCAGTACTTC
>TRBJ2-3|TRBV5-4|NA|NA
CASSFSADTQYF
TGTGCCAGCAGCTTTAGTGCAGATACGCAGTATTTT
>TRBJ2-7|TRBV7-3|NA|NA
CASSPSPGPYEQYF
TGTGCCAGCAGCCCCTCGCCAGGGCCATACGAGCAGTACTTC
>TRBJ2-3|TRBV4-1|TRBD2|NA
CASSSGSISTDTQYF
TGCGCCAGTTCCAGCGGGAGTATCAGCACAGATACGCAGTATTTT
>TRBJ2-3|TRBV15|NA|NA
CATSRDPSTDTQYF
TGTGCCACCAGCAGAGACCCGAGCACAGATACGCAGTATTTT